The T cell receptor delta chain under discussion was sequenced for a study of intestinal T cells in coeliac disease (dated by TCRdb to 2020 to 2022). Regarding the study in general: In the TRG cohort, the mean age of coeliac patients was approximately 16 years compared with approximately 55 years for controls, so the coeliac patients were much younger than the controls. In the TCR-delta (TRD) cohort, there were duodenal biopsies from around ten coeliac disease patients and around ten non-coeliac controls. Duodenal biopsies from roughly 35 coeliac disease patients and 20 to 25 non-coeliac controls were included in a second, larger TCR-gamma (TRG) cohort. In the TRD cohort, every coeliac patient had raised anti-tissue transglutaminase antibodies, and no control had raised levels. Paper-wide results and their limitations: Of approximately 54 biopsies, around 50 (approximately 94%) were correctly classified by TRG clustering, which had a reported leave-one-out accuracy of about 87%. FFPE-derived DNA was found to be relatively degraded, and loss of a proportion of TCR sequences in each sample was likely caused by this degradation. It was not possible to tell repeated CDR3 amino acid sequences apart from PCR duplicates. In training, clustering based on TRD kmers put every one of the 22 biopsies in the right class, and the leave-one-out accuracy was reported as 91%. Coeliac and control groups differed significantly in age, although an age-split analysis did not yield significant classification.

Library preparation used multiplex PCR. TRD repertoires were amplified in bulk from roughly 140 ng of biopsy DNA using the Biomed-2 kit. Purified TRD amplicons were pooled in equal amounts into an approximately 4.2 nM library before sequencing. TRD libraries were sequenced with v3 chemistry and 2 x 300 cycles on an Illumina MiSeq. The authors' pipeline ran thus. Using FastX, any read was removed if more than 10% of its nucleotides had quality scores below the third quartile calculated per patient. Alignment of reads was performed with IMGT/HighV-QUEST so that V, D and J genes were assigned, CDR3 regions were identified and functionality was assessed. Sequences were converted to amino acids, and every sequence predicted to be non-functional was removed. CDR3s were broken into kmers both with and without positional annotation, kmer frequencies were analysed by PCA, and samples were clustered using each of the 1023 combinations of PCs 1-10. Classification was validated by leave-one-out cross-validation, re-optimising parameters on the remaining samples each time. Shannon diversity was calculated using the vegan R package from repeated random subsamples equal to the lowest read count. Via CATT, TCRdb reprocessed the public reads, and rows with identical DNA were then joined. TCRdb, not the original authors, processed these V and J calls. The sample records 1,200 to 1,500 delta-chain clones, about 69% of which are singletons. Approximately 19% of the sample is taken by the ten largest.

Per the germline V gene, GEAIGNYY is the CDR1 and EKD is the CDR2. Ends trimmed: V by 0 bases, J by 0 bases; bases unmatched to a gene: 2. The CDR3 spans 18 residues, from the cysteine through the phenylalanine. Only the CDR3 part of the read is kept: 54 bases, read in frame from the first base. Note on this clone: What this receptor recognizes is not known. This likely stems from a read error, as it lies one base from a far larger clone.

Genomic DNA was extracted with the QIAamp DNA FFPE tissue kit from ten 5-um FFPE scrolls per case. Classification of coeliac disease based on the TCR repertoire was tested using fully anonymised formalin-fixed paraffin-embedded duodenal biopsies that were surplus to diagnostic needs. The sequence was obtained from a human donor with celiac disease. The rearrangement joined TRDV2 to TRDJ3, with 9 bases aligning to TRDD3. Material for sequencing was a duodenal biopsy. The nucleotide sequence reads TGTGCCTGTGACACCTCGGGGGATACCTCCTGGGACACCCGACAGATGTTTTTC. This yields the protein CACDTSGDTSWDTRQMFF.